This T cell receptor beta chain was identified during a study of vaccination effects on CD4 cells after COVID-19. TCRdb's table, derived via immunoSEQ multiplex PCR, lists solely in-frame clones and lacks some. The repertoire holds 84,000 or so clones, over 75% seen once, with 1.1% in the top ten. On this clone itself: Its antigen is unknown.

The germline V gene encodes CDR1 SQVTM and CDR2 ANQGSEA. The CDR3 consists of 13 residues. Trimming removed 6 bases from V and 2 bases from J; junction bases left unmatched: 5. With the ViraFEST assay, the study expanded antigen-specific CD4+ T cells using viral peptide pools, then sequenced them. Culture proceeded for approximately nine days, and CD4+ T cells were then isolated. Two-dose BNT162b2 or mRNA-1273 vaccination was given to participants. This sequence originates from a human donor who received a COVID-19 vaccine. The rearrangement links TRBV29-1 to TRBJ2-3, with 7 nucleotides matching TRBD2. Here the sequenced sample was CD4+ T cells from PBMCs cultured with HCoV-OC43 spike peptides, taken after COVID-19 vaccination. This sample's subset: HCoV-OC43 spike overlapping peptide pool stimulation. CDR3 protein: CSVLAGFTDTQYF. The CDR3 DNA is TGCAGCGTCTTAGCGGGCTTCACAGATACGCAGTATTTT.